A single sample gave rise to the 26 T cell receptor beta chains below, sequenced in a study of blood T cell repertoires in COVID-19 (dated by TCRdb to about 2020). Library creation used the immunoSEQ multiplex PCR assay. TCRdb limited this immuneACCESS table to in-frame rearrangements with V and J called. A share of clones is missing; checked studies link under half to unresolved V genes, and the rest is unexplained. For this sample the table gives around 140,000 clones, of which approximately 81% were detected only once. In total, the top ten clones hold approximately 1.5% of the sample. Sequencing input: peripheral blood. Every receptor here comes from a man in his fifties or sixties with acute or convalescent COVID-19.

The CDR3 sequence: CATSDSRTGEQYF. Written as DNA, the CDR3 is TGTGCCACCAGTGACTCGAGGACAGGGGAGCAGTACTTC. The chain has TRBV24-1 and TRBJ2-7, with TRBD1 identical over 8 bases. This CDR3 has 13 amino acids. V dropped 4 bases and J dropped 7; count of bases not matched to a gene: 5. Germline CDR1 is KGHDR and CDR2 is SFDVKD.

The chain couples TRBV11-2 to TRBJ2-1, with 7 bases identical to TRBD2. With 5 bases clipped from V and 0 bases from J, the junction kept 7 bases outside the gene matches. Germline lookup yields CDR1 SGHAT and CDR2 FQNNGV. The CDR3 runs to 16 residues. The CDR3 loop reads CASSAGLWGSYNEQFF. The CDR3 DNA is TGTGCCAGCAGCGCGGGACTATGGGGCTCCTACAATGAGCAGTTCTTC.

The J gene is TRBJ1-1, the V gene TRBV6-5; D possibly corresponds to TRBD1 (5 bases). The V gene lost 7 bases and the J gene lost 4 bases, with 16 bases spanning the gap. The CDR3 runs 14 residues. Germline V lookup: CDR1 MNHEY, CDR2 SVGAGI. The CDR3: CASMRKQGPTEAFF. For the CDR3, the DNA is TGTGCCAGCATGAGGAAGCAGGGTCCCACTGAAGCTTTCTTT.

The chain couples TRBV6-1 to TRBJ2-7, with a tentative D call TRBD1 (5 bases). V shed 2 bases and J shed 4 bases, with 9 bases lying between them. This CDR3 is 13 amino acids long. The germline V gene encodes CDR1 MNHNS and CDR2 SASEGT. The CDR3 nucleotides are TGTGCCAGCAGTGAAACCCGACAGTACGAGCAGTACTTC. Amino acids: CASSETRQYEQYF.

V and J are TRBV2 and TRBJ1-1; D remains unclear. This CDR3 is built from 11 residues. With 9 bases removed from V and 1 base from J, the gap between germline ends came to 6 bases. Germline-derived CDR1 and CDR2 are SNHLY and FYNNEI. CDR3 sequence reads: CASQENTEAFF. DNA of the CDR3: TGTGCCAGTCAGGAGAACACTGAAGCTTTCTTT.

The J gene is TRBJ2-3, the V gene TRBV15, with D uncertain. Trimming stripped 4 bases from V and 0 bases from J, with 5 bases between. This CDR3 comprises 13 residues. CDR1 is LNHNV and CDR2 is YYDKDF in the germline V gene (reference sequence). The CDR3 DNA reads TGTGCCACCAGCACGAGTAGCACAGATACGCAGTATTTT. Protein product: CATSTSSTDTQYF.

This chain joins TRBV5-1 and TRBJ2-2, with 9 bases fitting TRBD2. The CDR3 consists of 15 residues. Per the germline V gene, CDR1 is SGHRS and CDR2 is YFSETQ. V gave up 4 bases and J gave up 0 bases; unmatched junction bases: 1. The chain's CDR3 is CASSPSGANTGELFF. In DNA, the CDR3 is TGCGCCAGCAGCCCTAGCGGGGCGAACACCGGGGAGCTGTTTTTT.

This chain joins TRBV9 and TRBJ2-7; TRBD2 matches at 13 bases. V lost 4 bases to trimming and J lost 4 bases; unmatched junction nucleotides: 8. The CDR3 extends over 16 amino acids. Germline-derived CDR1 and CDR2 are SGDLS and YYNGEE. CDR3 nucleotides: TGTGCCAGCAGCATCGGGACTAGCGGGATAACTTACGAGCAGTACTTC. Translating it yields CASSIGTSGITYEQYF.

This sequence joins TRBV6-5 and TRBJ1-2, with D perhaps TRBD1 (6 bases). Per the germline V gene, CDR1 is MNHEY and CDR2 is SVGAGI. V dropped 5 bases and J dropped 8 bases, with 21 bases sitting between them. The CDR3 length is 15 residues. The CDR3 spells CASSTQGRGREGYTF. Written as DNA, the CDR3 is TGTGCCAGCAGTACCCAGGGGAGGGGTAGGGAGGGCTACACCTTC.

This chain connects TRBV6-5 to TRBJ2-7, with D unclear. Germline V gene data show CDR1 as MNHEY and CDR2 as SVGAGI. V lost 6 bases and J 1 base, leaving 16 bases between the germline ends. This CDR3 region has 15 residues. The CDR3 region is CASRVSSRISYEQYF. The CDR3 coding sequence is TGTGCCAGCAGAGTTTCTTCGAGAATTTCCTACGAGCAGTACTTC.

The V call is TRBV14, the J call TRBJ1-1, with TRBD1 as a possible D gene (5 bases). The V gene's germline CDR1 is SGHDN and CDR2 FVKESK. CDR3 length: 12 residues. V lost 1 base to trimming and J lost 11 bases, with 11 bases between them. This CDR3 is CASSQGGGRAFF. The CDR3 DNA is TGTGCCAGCAGCCAAGGCGGGGGGAGGGCTTTCTTT. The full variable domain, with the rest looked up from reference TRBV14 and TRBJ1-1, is EAGVTQFPSHSVIEKGQTVTLRCDPISGHDNLYWYRRVMGKEIKFLLHFVKESKQDESGMPNNRFLAERTGGTYSTLKVQPAELEDSGVYFCASSQGGGRAFFGQGTRLTVV.

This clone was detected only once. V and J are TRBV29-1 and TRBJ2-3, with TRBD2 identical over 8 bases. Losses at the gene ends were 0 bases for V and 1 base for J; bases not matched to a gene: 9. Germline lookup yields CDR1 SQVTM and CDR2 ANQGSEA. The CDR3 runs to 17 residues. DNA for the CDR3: TGCAGCGTTGAAGACCCCGTTGGAGCGGGGGGCACAGATACGCAGTATTTT. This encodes CSVEDPVGAGGTDTQYF.

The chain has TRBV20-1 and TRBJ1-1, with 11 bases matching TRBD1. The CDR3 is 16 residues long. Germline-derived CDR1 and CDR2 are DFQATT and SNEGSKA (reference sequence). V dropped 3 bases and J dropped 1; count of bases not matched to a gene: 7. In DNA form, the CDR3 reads TGCAGTGCTAGTCCCGGACAGGGGGCTGGGAACACTGAAGCTTTCTTT. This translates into CSASPGQGAGNTEAFF.

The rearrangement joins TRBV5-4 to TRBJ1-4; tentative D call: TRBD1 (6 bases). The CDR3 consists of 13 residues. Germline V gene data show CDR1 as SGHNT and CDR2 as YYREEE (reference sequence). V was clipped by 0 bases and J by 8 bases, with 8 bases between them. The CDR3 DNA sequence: TGTGCCAGCAGCTTGGATAGGGGGGAAAAACTGTTTTTT. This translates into CASSLDRGEKLFF.

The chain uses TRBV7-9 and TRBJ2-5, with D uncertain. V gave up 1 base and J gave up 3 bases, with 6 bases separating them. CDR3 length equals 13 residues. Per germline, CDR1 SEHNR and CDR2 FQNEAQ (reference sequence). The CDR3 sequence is CASSLVTEETQYF. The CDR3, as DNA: TGTGCCAGCAGCTTAGTCACGGAAGAGACCCAGTACTTC.

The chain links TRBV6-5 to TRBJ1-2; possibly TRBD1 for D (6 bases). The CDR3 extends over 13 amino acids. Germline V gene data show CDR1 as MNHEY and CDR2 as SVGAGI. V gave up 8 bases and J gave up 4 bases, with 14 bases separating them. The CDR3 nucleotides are TGTGCCAGCTCATGGGGGGGGCTCTATGGCTACACCTTC. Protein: CASSWGGLYGYTF.

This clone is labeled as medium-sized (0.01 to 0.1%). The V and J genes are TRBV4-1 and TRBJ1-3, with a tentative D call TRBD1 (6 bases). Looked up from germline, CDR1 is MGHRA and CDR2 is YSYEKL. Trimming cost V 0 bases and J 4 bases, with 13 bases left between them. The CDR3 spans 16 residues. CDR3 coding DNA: TGCGCCAGCAGCCAAGATCGGGATACAGGGGGAAACACCATATATTTT. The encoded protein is CASSQDRDTGGNTIYF.

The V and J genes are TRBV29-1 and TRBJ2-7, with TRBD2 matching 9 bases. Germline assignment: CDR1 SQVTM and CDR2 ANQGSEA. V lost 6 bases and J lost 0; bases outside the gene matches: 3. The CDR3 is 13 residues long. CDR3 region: CSVRTSDSYEQYF. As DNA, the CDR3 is TGCAGCGTACGGACTAGCGACTCCTACGAGCAGTACTTC.

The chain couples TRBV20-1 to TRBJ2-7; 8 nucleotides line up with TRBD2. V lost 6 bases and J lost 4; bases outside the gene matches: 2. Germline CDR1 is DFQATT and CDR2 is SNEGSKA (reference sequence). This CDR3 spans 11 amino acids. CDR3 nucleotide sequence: TGCAGTGCGGCTAGCGGGTACGAGCAGTACTTC. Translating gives CSAASGYEQYF.

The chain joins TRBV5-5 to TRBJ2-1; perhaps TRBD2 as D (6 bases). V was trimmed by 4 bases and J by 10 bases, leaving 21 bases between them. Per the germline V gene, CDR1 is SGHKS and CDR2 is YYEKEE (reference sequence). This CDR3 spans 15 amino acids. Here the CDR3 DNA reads TGTGCCAGCAGCACATGGATAGCGGCGGTGGTGGAGCAGTTCTTC. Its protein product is CASSTWIAAVVEQFF.

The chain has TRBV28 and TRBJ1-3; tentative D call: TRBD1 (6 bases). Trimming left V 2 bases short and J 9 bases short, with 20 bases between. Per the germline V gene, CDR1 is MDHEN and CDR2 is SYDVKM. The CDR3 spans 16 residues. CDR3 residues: CASSLGGASSRGTIYF. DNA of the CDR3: TGTGCCAGCAGTTTAGGGGGGGCCTCATCAAGGGGCACCATATATTTT.

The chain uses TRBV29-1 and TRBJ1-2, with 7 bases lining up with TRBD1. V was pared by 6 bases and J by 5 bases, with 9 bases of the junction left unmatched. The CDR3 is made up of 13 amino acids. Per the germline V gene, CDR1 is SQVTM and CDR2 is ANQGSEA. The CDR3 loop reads CSVQTTGDYGYTF. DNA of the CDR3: TGCAGCGTCCAAACTACAGGGGATTATGGCTACACCTTC.

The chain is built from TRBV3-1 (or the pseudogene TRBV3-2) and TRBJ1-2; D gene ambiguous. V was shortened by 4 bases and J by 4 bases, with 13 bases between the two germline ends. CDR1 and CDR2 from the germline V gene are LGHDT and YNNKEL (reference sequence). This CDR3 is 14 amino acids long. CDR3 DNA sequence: TGTGCCAGCAGCCTTTGGGAGGCGAGCTATGGCTACACCTTC. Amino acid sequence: CASSLWEASYGYTF.

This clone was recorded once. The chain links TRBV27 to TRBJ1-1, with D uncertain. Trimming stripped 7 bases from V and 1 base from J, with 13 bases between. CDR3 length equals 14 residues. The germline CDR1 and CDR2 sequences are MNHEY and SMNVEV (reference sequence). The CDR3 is CASTASFRNTEAFF. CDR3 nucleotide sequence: TGTGCCAGCACCGCTTCTTTTAGGAACACTGAAGCTTTCTTT.

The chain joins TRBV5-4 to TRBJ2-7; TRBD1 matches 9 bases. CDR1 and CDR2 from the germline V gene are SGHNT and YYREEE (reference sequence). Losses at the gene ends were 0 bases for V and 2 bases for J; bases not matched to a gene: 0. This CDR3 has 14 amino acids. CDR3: CASSLGDRAYEQYF. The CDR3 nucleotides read TGTGCCAGCAGCTTGGGGGACAGGGCCTACGAGCAGTACTTC.

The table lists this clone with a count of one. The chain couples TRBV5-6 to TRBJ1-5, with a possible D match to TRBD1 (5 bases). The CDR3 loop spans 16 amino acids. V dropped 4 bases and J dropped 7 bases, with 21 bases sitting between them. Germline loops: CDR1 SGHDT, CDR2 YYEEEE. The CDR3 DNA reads TGTGCCAGCAGCGCGTCCAGGGCAGGAAAGGGGCAGCCCCAGCATTTT. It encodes CASSASRAGKGQPQHF.